These T cell receptor beta chains were read from a single sample in a study of Graves' ophthalmopathy and Graves' hyperthyroidism. Each CDR3 protein gets one entry after TCRdb re-called the multiplex PCR reads with MiXCR. The table records 300,000 to 400,000 distinct CDR3 sequences, roughly 16% of them present only once. Sequencing used peripheral blood. The receptors were gathered from an adult man with Graves' ophthalmopathy. The CDR3 runs from the conserved cysteine through the conserved F or W.

j_call v_call cdr3_aa
TRBJ2-7 TRBV6-1 CASSRRQGLDEQYF
TRBJ1-1 TRBV4-1 CASSQDGRNTEAFF
TRBJ2-5 TRBV7-2 CASSRSAVRETQYF
TRBJ1-5 TRBV7-8 CASSLFARTGGNQPQHF
TRBJ2-7 TRBV12-3/TRBV12-4 CASSLTSGVFYEQYF
TRBJ1-2 TRBV6-5 CASTWLYGYTF
TRBJ1-1 TRBV6-5 CASSYHESEAFF
TRBJ1-3 TRBV6-5 CASSTRRGSFGNTIYF
TRBJ1-5 TRBV19 CASSMGRNSNQPQHF
TRBJ1-1 TRBV20-1 CSARGSLNTEAFF
TRBJ2-5 TRBV29-1 CSVEGTGAEETQYF
TRBJ1-1 TRBV10-3 CAISEQGAKGAFF
TRBJ2-1 TRBV20-1 CSGGGAPSANEQFF
TRBJ1-2 TRBV27 CASSPSQGIGYGYTF
TRBJ2-7 TRBV20-1 CSARDGGRDYEQYF
TRBJ2-7 TRBV29-1 CSVESSGVYEQYF
TRBJ1-2 TRBV14 CASSQDQGAEYGYTF
TRBJ1-2 TRBV27 CASSLSGNYGYTF
TRBJ1-5 TRBV6-5 CASSSQPGQGDQPQHF
TRBJ2-5 TRBV6-5 CASSYRGTLTTRETQYF
TRBJ2-7 TRBV2 CASSAYRGRDSYEQYF
TRBJ2-7 TRBV27 CASSLNRDRGQYEQYF
TRBJ1-1 TRBV27 CASSPTGQRTNTEAFF
TRBJ2-5 TRBV6-1 CASSESQGGTQYF
TRBJ1-6 TRBV16 CASSRSGKAGASPLHF
TRBJ2-7 TRBV11-2 CASSPMGGRVRLDEQYF
TRBJ1-1 TRBV19 CASSAGSQSTEAFF
TRBJ2-2 TRBV11-1 CASSIVRNTGELFF
TRBJ1-1 TRBV19 CASSISLGANTEAFF
TRBJ1-2 TRBV19 CASRRKDGPNYGYTF
TRBJ2-5 TRBV2 CASSEMASGSGQETQYF
TRBJ2-5 TRBV30 CAWSVTETQYF
TRBJ1-5 TRBV30 CAWSGSGNQPQHF
TRBJ2-7 TRBV20-1 CSASLLAGGGSYEQYF
TRBJ2-5 TRBV7-2 CASSSQGALGETQYF
TRBJ1-2 TRBV7-2 CASSLNQRVGYTF
TRBJ1-6 TRBV27 CASSQVGRGNSPLHF
TRBJ2-5 TRBV7-9 CASSPRLAGQQETQYF